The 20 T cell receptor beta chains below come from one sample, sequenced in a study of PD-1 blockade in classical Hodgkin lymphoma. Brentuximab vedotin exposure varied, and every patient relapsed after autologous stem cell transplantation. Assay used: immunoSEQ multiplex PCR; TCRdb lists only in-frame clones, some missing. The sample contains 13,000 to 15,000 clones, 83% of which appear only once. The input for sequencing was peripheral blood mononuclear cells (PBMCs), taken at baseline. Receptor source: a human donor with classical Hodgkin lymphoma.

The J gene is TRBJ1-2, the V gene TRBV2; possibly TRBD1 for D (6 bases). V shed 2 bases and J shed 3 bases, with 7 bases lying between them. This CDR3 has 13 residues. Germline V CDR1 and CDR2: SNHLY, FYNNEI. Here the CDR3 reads CASSENRDYGYTF. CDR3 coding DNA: TGTGCCAGCAGTGAAAACAGGGACTATGGCTACACCTTC.

The CDR3 DNA is TGTGCCAGCAGCCCGGCCGGACAGGGGGCAAAAGATACGCAGTATTTT. Protein: CASSPAGQGAKDTQYF. This rearrangement joins TRBV5-4 to TRBJ2-3, with TRBD1 matching 11 bases. After removal of 4 bases from V and 5 bases from J, the junction contained 9 bases not matched to a gene. This CDR3 is built from 16 residues. CDR1 and CDR2 from the germline V gene are SGHNT and YYREEE (reference sequence).

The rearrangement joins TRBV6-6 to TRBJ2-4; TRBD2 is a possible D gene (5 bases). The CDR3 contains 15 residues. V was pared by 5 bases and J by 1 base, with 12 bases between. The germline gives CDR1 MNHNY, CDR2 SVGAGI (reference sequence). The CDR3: CASSDWSGAKNIQYF. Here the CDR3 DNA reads TGTGCCAGCAGTGACTGGTCGGGGGCCAAAAACATTCAGTACTTC.

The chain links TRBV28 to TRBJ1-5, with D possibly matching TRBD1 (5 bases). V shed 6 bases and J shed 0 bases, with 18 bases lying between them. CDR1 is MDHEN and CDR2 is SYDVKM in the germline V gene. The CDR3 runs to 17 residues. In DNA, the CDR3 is TGTGCCAGCAGCCACCCGGAGGCAGGGCCTAGCAATCAGCCCCAGCATTTT. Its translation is CASSHPEAGPSNQPQHF. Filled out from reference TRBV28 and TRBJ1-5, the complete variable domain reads DVKVTQSSRYLVKRTGEKVFLECVQDMDHENMFWYRQDPGLGLRLIYFSYDVKMKEKGDIPEGYSVSREKKERFSLILESASTNQTSMYLCASSHPEAGPSNQPQHFGDGTRLSIL.

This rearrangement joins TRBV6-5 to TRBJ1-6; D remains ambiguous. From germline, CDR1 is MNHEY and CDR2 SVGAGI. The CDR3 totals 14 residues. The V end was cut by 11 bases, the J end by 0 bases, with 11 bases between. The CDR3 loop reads CASQRRSYNSPLHF. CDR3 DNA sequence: TGTGCCTCCCAAAGGCGCTCCTATAATTCACCCCTCCACTTT.

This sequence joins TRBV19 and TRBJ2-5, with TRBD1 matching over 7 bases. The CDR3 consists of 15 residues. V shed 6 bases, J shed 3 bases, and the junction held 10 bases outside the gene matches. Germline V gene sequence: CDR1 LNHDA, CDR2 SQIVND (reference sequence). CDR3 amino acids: CASSNSGQVKETQYF. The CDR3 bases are TGTGCCAGTAGCAATTCCGGACAGGTGAAAGAGACCCAGTACTTC.

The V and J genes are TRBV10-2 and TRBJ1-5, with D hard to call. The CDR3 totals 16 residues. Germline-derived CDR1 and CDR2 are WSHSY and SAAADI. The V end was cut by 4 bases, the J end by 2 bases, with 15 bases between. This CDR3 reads CASSGPHGSGNQPQHF. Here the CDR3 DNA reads TGCGCCAGCAGTGGCCCTCATGGTAGTGGCAATCAGCCCCAGCATTTT.

The CDR3 spells CASSMGHRALYQPQHF. Written as DNA, the CDR3 is TGTGCCAGTAGTATGGGTCACAGGGCACTCTATCAGCCCCAGCATTTT. V is TRBV19 and J is TRBJ1-5, with D perhaps TRBD1 (6 bases). The germline V gene has CDR1 LNHDA and CDR2 SQIVND (reference sequence). The CDR3 is 16 amino acids. Trimming stripped 3 bases from V and 5 bases from J, with 17 bases between.

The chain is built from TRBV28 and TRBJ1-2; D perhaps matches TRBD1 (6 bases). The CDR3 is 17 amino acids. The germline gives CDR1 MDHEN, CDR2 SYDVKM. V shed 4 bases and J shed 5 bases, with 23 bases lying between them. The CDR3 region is CASSSRTDPGAVYGYTF. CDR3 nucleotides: TGTGCCAGCAGTTCGCGGACAGACCCCGGGGCCGTATATGGCTACACCTTC.

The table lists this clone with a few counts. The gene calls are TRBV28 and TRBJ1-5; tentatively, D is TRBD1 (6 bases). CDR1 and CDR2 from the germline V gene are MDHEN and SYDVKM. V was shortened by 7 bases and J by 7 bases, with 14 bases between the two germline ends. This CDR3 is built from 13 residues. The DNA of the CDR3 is TGTGCCAGCAATACAGGGTTAAGGCAGCCCCAGCATTTT. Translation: CASNTGLRQPQHF.

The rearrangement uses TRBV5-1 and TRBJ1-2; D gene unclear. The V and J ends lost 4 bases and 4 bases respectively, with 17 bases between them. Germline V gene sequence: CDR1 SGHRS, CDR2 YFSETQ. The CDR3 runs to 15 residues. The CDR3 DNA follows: TGCGCCAGCAGCCCATCGACCGTAAAGGGCTATGGCTACACCTTC. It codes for CASSPSTVKGYGYTF.

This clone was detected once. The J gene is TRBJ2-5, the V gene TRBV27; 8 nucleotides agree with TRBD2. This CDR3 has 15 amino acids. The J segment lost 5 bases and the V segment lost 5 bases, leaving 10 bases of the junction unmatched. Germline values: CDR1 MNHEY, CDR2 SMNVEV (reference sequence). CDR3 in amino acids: CASSGLARDKETQYF. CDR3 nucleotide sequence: TGTGCCAGCAGTGGACTAGCTCGGGACAAGGAGACCCAGTACTTC.

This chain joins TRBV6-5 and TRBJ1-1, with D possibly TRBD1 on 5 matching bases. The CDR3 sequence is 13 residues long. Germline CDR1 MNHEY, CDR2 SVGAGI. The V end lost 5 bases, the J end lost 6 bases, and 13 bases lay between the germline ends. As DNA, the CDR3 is TGTGCCAGCAGTGTAGGGGAACGCGCTGAAGCTTTCTTT. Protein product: CASSVGERAEAFF.

The chain's CDR3 is CASSFGAYERGVNTDTQYF. Here the CDR3 DNA reads TGTGCCAGCAGCTTCGGTGCGTACGAGCGGGGGGTAAACACAGATACGCAGTATTTT. The chain uses TRBV28 and TRBJ2-3; TRBD2 matches at 9 bases. The CDR3 has 19 amino acids. Trimming cost V 6 bases and J 2 bases; bases outside gene matches: 18. Germline CDR1 MDHEN, CDR2 SYDVKM.

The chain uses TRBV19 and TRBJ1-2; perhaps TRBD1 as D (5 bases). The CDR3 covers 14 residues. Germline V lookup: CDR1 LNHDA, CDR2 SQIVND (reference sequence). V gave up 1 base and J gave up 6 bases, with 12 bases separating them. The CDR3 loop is CASSIVRGFDGYTF. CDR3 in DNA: TGTGCCAGTAGTATAGTTCGGGGGTTCGATGGCTACACCTTC.

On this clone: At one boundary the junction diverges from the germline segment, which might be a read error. CDR3 loop: CASSPGFLETQYF. In DNA, the CDR3 is TGTGCTAGCAGCCCCGGGTTTCTCGAGACCCAGTACTTC. This chain uses TRBV7-7 with TRBJ2-5; no reliable D call. CDR1 and CDR2 (germline): SSHAT, FNYEAQ (reference sequence). The CDR3 is 13 residues long.

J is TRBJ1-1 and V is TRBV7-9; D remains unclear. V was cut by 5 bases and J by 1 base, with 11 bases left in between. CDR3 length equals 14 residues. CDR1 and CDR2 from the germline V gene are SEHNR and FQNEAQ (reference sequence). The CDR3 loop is CASSLFRSNTEAFF. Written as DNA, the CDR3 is TGTGCCAGCAGCCTTTTCAGATCGAACACTGAAGCTTTCTTT.

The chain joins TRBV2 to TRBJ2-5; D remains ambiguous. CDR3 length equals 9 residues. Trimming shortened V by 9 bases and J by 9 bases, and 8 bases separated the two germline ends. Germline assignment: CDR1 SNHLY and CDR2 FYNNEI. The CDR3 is CASGNAQYF. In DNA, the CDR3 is TGTGCCAGTGGAAACGCCCAGTACTTC.

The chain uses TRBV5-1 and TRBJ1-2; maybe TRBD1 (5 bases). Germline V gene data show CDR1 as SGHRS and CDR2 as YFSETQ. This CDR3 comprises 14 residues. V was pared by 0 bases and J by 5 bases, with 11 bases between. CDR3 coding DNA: TGCGCCAGCAGCTTGGGGCTGGGGGTGTATGGCTACACCTTC. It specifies CASSLGLGVYGYTF. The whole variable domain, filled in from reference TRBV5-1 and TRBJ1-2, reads KAGVTQTPRYLIKTRGQQVTLSCSPISGHRSVSWYQQTPGQGLQFLFEYFSETQRNKGNFPGRFSGRQFSNSRSEMNVSTLELGDSALYLCASSLGLGVYGYTFGSGTRLTVV.

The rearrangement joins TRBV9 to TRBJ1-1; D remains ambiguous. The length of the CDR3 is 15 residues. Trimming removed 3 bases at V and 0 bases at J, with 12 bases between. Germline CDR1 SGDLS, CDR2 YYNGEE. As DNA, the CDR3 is TGTGCCAGCAGCGCGCAGACAAGTTTGAACACTGAAGCTTTCTTT. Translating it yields CASSAQTSLNTEAFF.